One T cell receptor beta chain is described in this entry. This sample is part of a study of OX40 agonist ivuxolimab in advanced cancers. The CDR3 sequence is 14 residues long. The V gene lost 2 bases and the J gene lost 1 base, with 6 bases spanning the gap. Germline CDR1 is SGHTA and CDR2 is FQGNSA. TCRdb's table, derived via immunoSEQ multiplex PCR, lists solely in-frame clones and lacks some. The sample yields roughly 75,000 clones, around nine tenths seen once. This receptor was identified in an adult with an advanced solid tumor such as melanoma, head and neck, liver or kidney cancer. The sequencing here drew on CD4+ or CD8+ T cells sorted from blood, taken in a trial of the OX40 agonist ivuxolimab. This chain connects TRBV7-2 to TRBJ2-4; a weak D match, TRBD1 (5 bases). The CDR3 spells CASSLQGAKNIQYF. The CDR3 bases are TGTGCCAGCAGCTTACAGGGTGCCAAAAACATTCAGTACTTC.